This T cell receptor (beta chain) was found in a study of spatial heterogeneity in lung cancer (dated by TCRdb to the late 2010s). Concerning the study at large: More beta-chain than alpha-chain transcripts were consistently detected, likely reflecting higher beta-chain transcript abundance. At surgery, about 210 tumor regions, roughly 63 matched nontumor lung samples and some 54 PBMC samples were TCR-sequenced for both alpha and beta chains. Nonsynonymous mutation counts, determined by whole-exome sequencing of tumor tissue, were related to TCR repertoire features. In non-small cell lung cancer, the study made a quantitative comparison of TCR alpha and beta repertoires among multiple tumor regions, matched nontumor lung and blood. In the raw uncorrected reads, each unique combination of TCR and UMI appeared on average more than ten times. General conclusions and limits of the study: Ubiquitous expanded tumor TCRs were found in blood more often at tumor resection than at routine follow-up. Confirming at a functional level the hypothesis that regional TCRs recognize regional mutations was considered to require additional single-cell paired TCR alpha and beta sequencing.

Library preparation was by 5' RACE. TCRdb lists the instrument as NextSeq 500. In the TCR library protocol, a unique molecular identifier was attached to each TCR cDNA molecule so that PCR and sequencing errors could be corrected. The study's own analysis went as follows. TCR identification, UMI-based error correction and CDR3 extraction were all carried out with Decombinator tools. Expanded TCRs were defined as those above a frequency of 2 per 1,000, corresponding to the top 1% of the tumor frequency distribution. Renyi diversity was computed with the R vegan package after each repertoire had been subsampled 100 times to 5,000 TCRs. CDR3 similarity networks were built from amino acid triplet string-kernel similarity, with CDR3s being connected when pairwise similarity was above 0.82. The public sequencing data were trimmed at Q25 with fastp and processed into clonotypes with MiXCR by TCRdb, which kept only in-frame beta chains. Each CDR3 protein gets just one entry, which takes the most common genes and DNA from the rows behind it. TCRdb's processing, not the authors' own work, is the source of the V and J calls. The sample table holds approximately 25,000 distinct CDR3 sequences, of which roughly 7% were seen once. Roughly an eighth of the sample rests with the top ten.

This clonotype is assessed as medium-sized (0.01 to 0.1%). Its antigen is still unknown. No much larger clone exists at a distance of one base, and base qualities are not known. V and J lose 3 bases and 3 bases, and a span of 9 bases separates them. The CDR3 holds 13 amino acids from the cysteine to the phenylalanine. CDR3 DNA only is kept here, 39 bases in frame from base 1. CDR1 and CDR2 are drawn from the germline V gene (reference sequence): LGHDT, YNNKEL. The sample's time point label is to be understood as: sample taken at primary tumor resection. For TCR sequencing, whole RNA was extracted from tumor and nontumor lung tissue, or from cryopreserved PBMC samples, and no cell sorting was done. The donors were some 72 patients from the lung TRACERx cohort who had early-stage, untreated non-small cell lung cancer. A patient was chosen for TCR sequencing only when enough RNA was available from at least two tumor regions.

The TCR originated in a male donor with early-stage non-small cell lung cancer. This sample comprised PBMCs, obtained at surgery. The V and J genes are TRBV3-1 and TRBJ2-7; the best D guess is TRBD2, with 5 bases matching. Here the CDR3 is given as CASSHGKGYEQYF. The sequence in DNA is TGTGCCAGCAGCCACGGGAAAGGCTACGAGCAGTACTTC.